The 9 T cell receptor beta chains presented below share a single source sample, sequenced in a study of graft-versus-host responses after intestinal transplantation. The data were produced by immunoSEQ multiplex PCR, yet TCRdb's version contains in-frame clones alone and is incomplete. The sample contains over 65,000 clones, around 90% of which appear only once. No cognate antigen is known for these TCRs. Sequenced here: unstimulated CD8+ T cells sorted from spleen or lymph node cells, sampled before transplant. Receptors originate from a human donor who was the organ donor for an intestinal transplant.

A few counts support this clone. The rearrangement links TRBV28 to TRBJ2-7, with 10 nucleotides matching TRBD2. Germline CDR1 and CDR2: MDHEN and SYDVKM. The CDR3 runs to 15 residues. V shed 4 bases, J shed 2 bases, and the junction held 5 bases outside the gene matches. CDR3: CASSSPSGGTYEQYF. The DNA for the CDR3 is TGTGCCAGCAGTTCCCCTAGCGGGGGAACCTACGAGCAGTACTTC. The variable domain in full, with the rest retrieved from reference TRBV28 and TRBJ2-7, is DVKVTQSSRYLVKRTGEKVFLECVQDMDHENMFWYRQDPGLGLRLIYFSYDVKMKEKGDIPEGYSVSREKKERFSLILESASTNQTSMYLCASSSPSGGTYEQYFGPGTRLTVT.

The V and J genes are TRBV7-9 and TRBJ2-7; D is perhaps TRBD1 (5 bases). Trimming stripped 4 bases from V and 5 bases from J, with 9 bases between. The CDR3 consists of 12 residues. Per germline, CDR1 SEHNR and CDR2 FQNEAQ (reference sequence). DNA for the CDR3: TGTGCCAGCAGCTCGACAGTGGACGAGCAGTACTTC. Amino acids: CASSSTVDEQYF.

The V and J genes are TRBV6-4 and TRBJ2-2; D is unclear. This CDR3 has 12 residues. Germline V gene sequence: CDR1 MRHNA, CDR2 SNTAGT. Trimming removed 4 bases from V and 5 bases from J, with 5 bases in between. CDR3 DNA sequence: TGTGCCAGCAGTGCTGGAACCGGGGAGCTGTTTTTT. It translates to CASSAGTGELFF.

The chain uses TRBV5-6 and TRBJ1-1, with unresolved D. From germline, CDR1 is SGHDT and CDR2 YYEEEE. V lost 2 bases to trimming and J lost 6 bases, with 8 bases between them. The CDR3 totals 12 residues. The chain's CDR3 is CASSFLTAEAFF. As DNA, the CDR3 is TGTGCCAGCAGCTTTCTCACGGCTGAAGCTTTCTTT.

This chain joins TRBV6-1 and TRBJ2-7; D gene ambiguous. Trimming removed 3 bases at V and 4 bases at J, with 19 bases between. CDR3 length equals 16 residues. CDR1 and CDR2 from the germline V gene are MNHNS and SASEGT. CDR3 amino acids: CASSDPSSPSHYEQYF. The CDR3 nucleotides are TGTGCCAGCAGTGACCCCTCCAGCCCCAGCCATTACGAGCAGTACTTC.

CDR3 DNA: TGTGCCAGCAGCTTAGTCTTCGGGACAGGAGTTGAGCAGTACTTC. It yields the protein CASSLVFGTGVEQYF. The chain combines TRBV11-2 with TRBJ2-5; 8 nucleotides align to TRBD1. Trimming removed 1 base from V and 11 bases from J; junction bases left unmatched: 12. Germline CDR1 SGHAT, CDR2 FQNNGV. The CDR3 contains 15 residues.

This chain's CDR3 is CASKTTDNGELFF. CDR3 DNA sequence: TGCGCCAGCAAAACGACAGATAACGGGGAGCTGTTTTTT. The genes are TRBV10-1 and TRBJ2-2, with a weak D call TRBD1 (5 bases). This CDR3 is 13 amino acids long. Germline CDR1 WNHNN, CDR2 SYGVQD (reference sequence). V lost 7 bases, J lost 7 bases, and 13 bases lay in between.

The chain links TRBV18 to TRBJ2-5, with 10 bases identical to TRBD1. The CDR3 has 16 residues. V lost 5 bases and J lost 5; bases outside the gene matches: 11. Germline V gene data show CDR1 as KGHSH and CDR2 as LQKENI. The CDR3 spells CASSGMGQGSSETQYF. CDR3 nucleotide sequence: TGTGCCAGCTCAGGAATGGGACAGGGGAGTAGCGAGACCCAGTACTTC.

This chain connects TRBV7-8 to TRBJ2-1; perhaps D is TRBD1 or TRBD2 (5 bases each). Trimming stripped 1 base from V and 3 bases from J, with 16 bases between. Germline values: CDR1 SGHVS, CDR2 FQNEAQ. The CDR3 spans 17 residues. The CDR3, as DNA: TGTGCCAGCAGCTTAGACTCCCGGGGCTCCAACTACAATGAGCAGTTCTTC. Encoded protein: CASSLDSRGSNYNEQFF.